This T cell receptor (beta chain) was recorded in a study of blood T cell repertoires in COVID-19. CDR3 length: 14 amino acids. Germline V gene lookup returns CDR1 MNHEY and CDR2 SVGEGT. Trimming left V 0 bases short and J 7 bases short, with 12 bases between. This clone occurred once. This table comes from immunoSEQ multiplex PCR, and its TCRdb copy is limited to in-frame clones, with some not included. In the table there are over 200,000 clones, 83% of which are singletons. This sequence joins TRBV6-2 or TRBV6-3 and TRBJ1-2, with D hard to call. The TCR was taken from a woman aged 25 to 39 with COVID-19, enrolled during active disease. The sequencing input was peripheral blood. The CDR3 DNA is TGTGCCAGCAGTTACTCTCGGCTAACGGGTGGCTACACCTTC. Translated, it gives CASSYSRLTGGYTF.